This T cell receptor beta chain was captured by sequencing in a study of blood T cell repertoires in COVID-19. There are 15 residues in the CDR3. CDR1 SGHRS and CDR2 YFSETQ come from the germline V gene. J was trimmed by 8 bases and V by 4 bases; bases with no gene match: 9. Assay: immunoSEQ multiplex PCR; the TCRdb copy retains only in-frame clones and omits some. The repertoire holds 200,000 or so clones, around 80% seen once, with 6.5% to 8.5% in the top ten. The rearrangement links TRBV5-1 to TRBJ2-1; 10 bases agree with TRBD2. The receptor was isolated from a human donor with acute or convalescent COVID-19. The donor label of this sample is uncertain. Sequenced material: peripheral blood. The CDR3 coding sequence is TGCGCCAGCAGCGCCGGGACTAGCGTCAACGATGAGCAGTTCTTC. Amino acid sequence: CASSAGTSVNDEQFF.